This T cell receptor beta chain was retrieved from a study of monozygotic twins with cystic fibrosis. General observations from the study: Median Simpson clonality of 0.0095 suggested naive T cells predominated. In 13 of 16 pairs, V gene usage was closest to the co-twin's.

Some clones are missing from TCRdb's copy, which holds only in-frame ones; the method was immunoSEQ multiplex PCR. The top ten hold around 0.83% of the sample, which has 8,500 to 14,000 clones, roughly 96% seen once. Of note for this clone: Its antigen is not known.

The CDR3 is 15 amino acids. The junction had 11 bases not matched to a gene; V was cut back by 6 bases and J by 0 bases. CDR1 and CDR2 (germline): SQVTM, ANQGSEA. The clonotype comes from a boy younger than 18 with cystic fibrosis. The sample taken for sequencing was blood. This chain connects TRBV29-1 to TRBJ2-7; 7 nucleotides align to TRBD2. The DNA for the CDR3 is TGCAGCGTCAAACCGGGAGGCGCGGTCTCCTACGAGCAGTACTTC. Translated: CSVKPGGAVSYEQYF.